The TCR beta chain under discussion was sequenced for a study of shared clonotypes between healthy human individuals (dated by TCRdb to about 2020). Background for the entire study: A few men and a couple of women, aged 18 to 49 years, made up the cohort. For each donor, CD4 naive and CD4 memory were each given three plates, CD8 naive was given two plates, and CD8 memory was given one plate. To estimate repertoire size and how much clonotypes are shared between individuals, the study performed deep sequencing of blood TCR repertoires from about five healthy adults. Leukapheresis yielded between about 0.85 and 10 billion PBMCs per donor. Libraries were prepared and TCR repertoires were sequenced by different laboratories using diverse techniques, in order to increase sequencing depth and limit assay-specific biases.

Healthy HIV-negative adults with no recently reported acute infections or vaccinations were included as donors. Only Caucasian adults living in Nashville, Tennessee, USA were represented among the donors. CD4+ T cells were enriched by magnetic negative selection; naive cells were then positively selected on CD45RA, and the negative fraction formed the memory subset. Blood was collected by leukapheresis, and PBMCs were isolated by Ficoll-Histopaque density gradient centrifugation and then cryopreserved in liquid nitrogen vapor phase. Analytical flow cytometry was used to check the purity and quantity of each magnetically sorted T cell population. Genomic DNA was isolated from every sorted fraction and measured by UV absorbance on a Nanodrop 2000c. Points the paper makes about the study in general: Only blood was sampled, and tissue TCR repertoires likely differ from those in blood. Compared with non-shared clonotypes, the clonotypes found in all four sorted-subset donors had higher generation probabilities. Based on pairwise subsampling, the degree of clonotype sharing among donors was expected to be affected by sequencing depth. Larger estimated clonotype richness was generally found for naive subsets than for memory subsets. Sharing across a handful of donors was observed for 5% to 6.5% of naive CD4, 3.5% of naive CD8, about 2.3% of memory CD4, and less than 0.45% of memory CD8 clonotypes. Incomplete sequencing was indicated by rarefaction of sorted-subset datasets, despite the large sequencing depth. Because the study included a small number of donors, the genetic and exposure-history diversity represented was limited.

CDR1 and CDR2 are read off the germline V gene as SQVTM and ANQGSEA. Its CDR3 holds 13 amino acids, cysteine through phenylalanine. This entry keeps only the CDR3 DNA: 39 bases, framed from base 1. Trimming takes 6 bases from V and 0 bases from J, and the germline ends sit 12 bases apart. TCR CDR3 regions were amplified from genomic DNA by multiplex PCR using the deep immunoSEQ assay. Genomic DNA extracted from each cell subset was distributed evenly over all wells of several immunoSEQ 96-well plates, and each plate served as one replicate. For sorted subsets, each replicate PCR was loaded with around 200 ng genomic DNA, equivalent to 30,000 or so T cell genomes. Purified libraries were quantified with a Qubit 3.0 fluorometer, sized on a Bioanalyzer 2100, and re-quantified with the KAPA Library Quantification kit. Each immunoSEQ 96-well plate was sequenced on its own single-read 150-cycle Illumina NextSeq 550 flow cell. On the study's bioinformatics: Because only junctional sequences without quality scores were contained in the immunoSEQ output, filtering matching that applied to full-length reads could not be performed. To assign V/J genes and CDR3, sequences were annotated using PyIR, a Python wrapper for IgBLAST v1.9, with IMGT germline references. Reads were removed for weak V/J assignments (E-value above 1e-6), missing CDR3, stop codons, out-of-frame junctions, or ambiguous translated residues. A V3J clonotype was defined by an identical inferred V gene, J gene, and CDR3 amino acid sequence. Percentage overlap between repertoires was calculated by dividing the number of shared unique clonotypes by the size of the smaller repertoire. RTK rarefaction, the Chao1 estimator, and Recon v2.1 estimates of unobserved clonotypes were used to assess repertoire richness. Generation probabilities were computed with OLGA for all TCRbeta clonotypes obtained by the gDNA method from a few donors. TCRdb provides this immuneACCESS table in a form limited to in-frame rearrangements. Some clones are lacking; in checked studies, under half of them reflect an unresolved V gene, and why the rest are absent is not known. For V, J and clone size, that table is used; D and trimming come from the DNA. For this sample the table gives about 1.1 million clones, of which 77% were detected only once. The ten largest clonotypes hold 0.89% of the sample.

Of note for this clone: Its antigen target is currently unknown. No base quality information exists; no much larger clone differs at one position.

Sequenced input: memory CD4+ T cells from PBMCs. The cell subset or site label for this specimen denotes: CD45RA-negative fraction. The V and J genes are TRBV29-1 and TRBJ2-7; the D gene is possibly TRBD1, with 6 bases matching. The TCR originated in a man younger than 35 in good health. Some clones in this sample may be carry-over from other donors' samples. The DNA is TGCAGCGTCCGGGACACAAGCTCCTACGAGCAGTACTTC. This translates into CSVRDTSSYEQYF.